The 27 T cell receptor beta chains below were found in one sample sequenced in a study of shared clonotypes between healthy human individuals. Clones were sequenced by immunoSEQ multiplex PCR, and TCRdb holds only the in-frame ones, with some missing. The profile shows over 850,000 clones, 78% of them singletons. Material for sequencing was memory CD4+ T cells from PBMCs. The subset denotes: CD45RA-negative fraction. All receptors come from a young man in good health. Some clones in this sample may be carry-over from other donors' samples.

This clone showed up just a few times. V usage is TRBV5-5 and J usage is TRBJ2-4; D is tentatively TRBD1 or TRBD2 (5 bases each). Germline V gene sequence: CDR1 SGHKS, CDR2 YYEKEE (reference sequence). CDR3 size: 14 residues. The V end lost 0 bases, the J end lost 8 bases, and 12 bases lay between the germline ends. CDR3 DNA: TGTGCCAGCAGCTTGGTTAGTCAGGGAGACATTCAGTACTTC. Translating gives CASSLVSQGDIQYF.

This clone has a count of ten or more. The rearrangement joins TRBV5-6 to TRBJ2-3, with a tentative D call TRBD1 (6 bases). CDR1 is SGHDT and CDR2 is YYEEEE in the germline V gene. The CDR3 is made up of 15 amino acids. V shed 0 bases and J shed 9 bases, with 17 bases lying between them. CDR3 nucleotide sequence: TGTGCCAGCAGCTTGGTTTCCCAGGGGTCCGGGACGCAGTATTTT. Translating gives CASSLVSQGSGTQYF.

The chain uses TRBV4-1 and TRBJ1-4; the D is unclear. The CDR3 contains 15 residues. V lost 1 base and J lost 4, with 10 bases in between. From germline, CDR1 is MGHRA and CDR2 YSYEKL. The DNA for the CDR3 is TGCGCCAGCAGCCAAGGTTGGGGAGTTAATGAAAAACTGTTTTTT. Translation gives CASSQGWGVNEKLFF.

A note on this clone: The same CDR3 can be traced to other DNA sequences in this sample. The V and J genes are TRBV5-4 and TRBJ2-7; 8 bases agree with TRBD2. The CDR3 consists of 15 residues. After removal of 1 base from V and 1 base from J, the junction contained 4 bases not matched to a gene. CDR1 and CDR2 (germline): SGHNT, YYREEE (reference sequence). This chain's CDR3 is CASSLSSGSSYEQYF. The CDR3, as DNA: TGTGCCAGCAGCTTGAGCAGCGGGAGTTCCTACGAGCAGTACTTC.

This chain uses TRBV7-3 with TRBJ2-1, with 7 nucleotides matching TRBD2. With 3 bases clipped from V and 0 bases from J, the junction kept 2 bases outside the gene matches. The germline V gene encodes CDR1 SGHTA and CDR2 FQGTGA. The CDR3 has 15 residues. The CDR3 loop is CASSLSGASYNEQFF. The CDR3 nucleotides read TGTGCCAGCAGCTTGAGCGGGGCCTCCTACAATGAGCAGTTCTTC.

The chain combines TRBV29-1 with TRBJ2-1; either TRBD1 or TRBD2 may fit D (5 bases each). The germline gives CDR1 SQVTM, CDR2 ANQGSEA. CDR3 length equals 15 residues. V lost 5 bases and J lost 3, with 17 bases in between. As DNA, the CDR3 is TGCAGCGTTATAATTGGGACCTCCCGCTACAATGAGCAGTTCTTC. Translated: CSVIIGTSRYNEQFF.

CDR3 in amino acids: CAIQGRGTYEQYF. CDR3 coding DNA: TGTGCCATTCAGGGGCGGGGGACCTACGAGCAGTACTTC. The chain joins TRBV28 to TRBJ2-7; D is perhaps TRBD2 (7 bases). The CDR3 totals 13 residues. Trimming shortened V by 10 bases and J by 2 bases, and 15 bases separated the two germline ends. Germline V lookup: CDR1 MDHEN, CDR2 SYDVKM.

The V and J genes are TRBV28 and TRBJ2-3; D unclear. Trimming removed 2 bases from V and 10 bases from J, with 10 bases in between. The CDR3 runs to 12 residues. Germline assignment: CDR1 MDHEN and CDR2 SYDVKM. The CDR3 DNA is TGTGCCAGCAGTTTACTCCTTGGTTCGCAGTATTTT. As protein: CASSLLLGSQYF. The full variable domain, rest sourced from reference TRBV28 and TRBJ2-3, is DVKVTQSSRYLVKRTGEKVFLECVQDMDHENMFWYRQDPGLGLRLIYFSYDVKMKEKGDIPEGYSVSREKKERFSLILESASTNQTSMYLCASSLLLGSQYFGPGTRLTVL.

The rearrangement links TRBV28 to TRBJ1-2; D not certain. Trimming took 7 bases from V and 8 from J, leaving 17 bases between them. Germline assignment: CDR1 MDHEN and CDR2 SYDVKM. This CDR3 has 13 residues. The CDR3: CASTLPHSVGYTF. CDR3 coding DNA: TGTGCCAGCACCCTACCCCACTCCGTAGGCTACACCTTC.

J is TRBJ2-7 and V is TRBV27; D unresolved. The CDR3 runs 13 residues. Germline CDR1 is MNHEY and CDR2 is SMNVEV (reference sequence). V lost 5 bases and J 3 bases, leaving 11 bases between the germline ends. Here the CDR3 reads CASSPLTGYEQYF. In DNA, the CDR3 is TGTGCCAGCAGTCCTCTCACCGGCTACGAGCAGTACTTC.

This CDR3 reads CSVSRVAYNEQFF. Written as DNA, the CDR3 is TGCAGCGTTAGCAGAGTTGCTTACAATGAGCAGTTCTTC. V is TRBV29-1 and J is TRBJ2-1, with D unresolved. Germline V CDR1 and CDR2: SQVTM, ANQGSEA. Trimming cost V 5 bases and J 4 bases, with 12 bases left between them. The CDR3 is 13 residues long.

This clone was observed a single time. This chain links TRBV5-1 with TRBJ2-3; the match to TRBD2 covers 8 bases. The germline gives CDR1 SGHRS, CDR2 YFSETQ. The ends lost 0 bases at V and 4 bases at J; junction bases unmatched: 7. The CDR3 runs to 16 residues. The CDR3 protein is CASSLEQRGRPDTQYF. CDR3 in DNA: TGCGCCAGCAGCTTGGAGCAGCGGGGGCGTCCAGATACGCAGTATTTT.

The chain carries TRBV7-9 and TRBJ1-1, with 8 bases lining up with TRBD1. Germline lookup yields CDR1 SEHNR and CDR2 FQNEAQ (reference sequence). The CDR3 spans 13 residues. With 1 base clipped from V and 10 bases from J, the junction kept 5 bases outside the gene matches. The CDR3 here is CASSLVQGVGAFF. The CDR3 nucleotides are TGTGCCAGCAGCTTAGTACAGGGGGTTGGAGCTTTCTTT.

The chain employs TRBV27 and TRBJ1-2, with D tentatively TRBD1 (5 bases). Germline CDR1 and CDR2: MNHEY and SMNVEV (reference sequence). The CDR3 is 16 residues long. V was pared by 1 base and J by 7 bases, with 19 bases between. The CDR3 region has the DNA TGTGCCAGCAGTTTATTCGCCGGGGGGGGTGGAAGTGGCTACACCTTC. Protein: CASSLFAGGGGSGYTF.

The chain joins TRBV6-5 to TRBJ2-7; a weak D match, TRBD2 (6 bases). This CDR3 is 15 amino acids long. Germline CDR1 and CDR2: MNHEY and SVGAGI. Trimming pared 7 bases from V and 3 bases from J, leaving 19 bases between. The chain's CDR3 is CASTKKGLRSYEQYF. The CDR3 DNA is TGTGCCAGCACCAAAAAGGGACTCCGGAGCTACGAGCAGTACTTC.

This sequence joins TRBV7-2 and TRBJ2-7, with unresolved D. Germline CDR1 is SGHTA and CDR2 is FQGNSA. This CDR3 contains 14 residues. V was cut by 3 bases and J by 6 bases, with 15 bases left in between. In DNA form, the CDR3 reads TGTGCCAGCAGCTTTGGGCCCGCAAGTTCCGAGCAGTACTTC. It yields the protein CASSFGPASSEQYF.

V is TRBV9 and J is TRBJ2-1; D ambiguous. In germline, CDR1 is SGDLS, CDR2 YYNGEE. The germline V and J ends were trimmed by 3 bases and 7 bases, with 11 bases remaining between them. The CDR3 consists of 13 residues. The CDR3 DNA reads TGTGCCAGCAGCGATAGGCCCCGGAATGAGCAGTTCTTC. Its translation: CASSDRPRNEQFF.

CDR3 bases: TGTGCCAGCAGCCCCTCCCGGTCTAACTATGGCTACACCTTC. Encoded protein: CASSPSRSNYGYTF. The V and J genes are TRBV7-9 and TRBJ1-2; no reliable D call. The CDR3 is 14 amino acids. Per germline, CDR1 SEHNR and CDR2 FQNEAQ (reference sequence). The V gene lost 5 bases and the J gene lost 0 bases, with 10 bases spanning the gap.

This rearrangement joins TRBV15 to TRBJ2-3, with 11 bases aligning to TRBD2. V was pared by 4 bases and J by 6 bases, with 9 bases of the junction left unmatched. The CDR3 spans 16 residues. Germline lookup yields CDR1 LNHNV and CDR2 YYDKDF (reference sequence). This CDR3 reads CATSKGSGRVYDTQYF. CDR3 DNA sequence: TGTGCCACCAGCAAAGGTAGCGGGAGGGTTTATGATACGCAGTATTTT.

This clone was seen a few times. CDR3 sequence: CASSLWGQGTEAFF. Here the CDR3 DNA reads TGTGCCAGCAGCTTGTGGGGGCAAGGCACTGAAGCTTTCTTT. This chain joins TRBV5-5 and TRBJ1-1; TRBD1 is a possible D gene (6 bases). Germline values: CDR1 SGHKS, CDR2 YYEKEE (reference sequence). This CDR3 has 14 amino acids. The V end was cut by 1 base, the J end by 4 bases, with 11 bases between.

A note on this clone: Different DNA sequences within this sample yield the same CDR3. The CDR3 loop reads CASSYDRTYEQYF. The CDR3 region has the DNA TGTGCCAGCAGTTACGATAGGACCTACGAGCAGTACTTC. The chain uses TRBV6-6 and TRBJ2-7; D is undetermined. Germline CDR1 reads MNHNY; CDR2 reads SVGAGI (reference sequence). The CDR3 length is 13 residues. V dropped 2 bases and J dropped 2 bases, with 7 bases sitting between them.

This clone was recorded a few times. The chain links TRBV4-2 to TRBJ1-2; D is undetermined. V was cut by 8 bases and J by 3 bases, with 10 bases left in between. There are 12 residues in the CDR3. Per germline, CDR1 LGHNA and CDR2 YNFKEQ. CDR3 in amino acids: CASSREHYGYTF. The CDR3 DNA reads as TGTGCCAGCTCGCGGGAACACTATGGCTACACCTTC.

J is TRBJ1-5 and V is TRBV19; 10 bases are shared with TRBD1. The V gene's germline CDR1 is LNHDA and CDR2 SQIVND (reference sequence). Losses at the gene ends were 3 bases for V and 0 bases for J; bases not matched to a gene: 8. The CDR3 is 18 residues long. The CDR3 coding sequence is TGTGCCAGTAGTATGGGGACAGGGGCACGTTATAGCAATCAGCCCCAGCATTTT. It translates to CASSMGTGARYSNQPQHF.

The chain combines TRBV6-5 with TRBJ2-7; tentative D call: TRBD2 (6 bases). The CDR3 length is 13 residues. V was trimmed by 5 bases and J by 3 bases, leaving 11 bases between them. The germline CDR1 and CDR2 sequences are MNHEY and SVGAGI. The CDR3 reads CASSQGLRYEQYF. For the CDR3, the DNA is TGTGCCAGCAGTCAGGGACTGCGCTACGAGCAGTACTTC.

A word on this clone: Different DNA sequences within this sample yield the same CDR3. The genes are TRBV5-1 and TRBJ2-3; D remains ambiguous. The length of the CDR3 is 14 residues. Trimming pared 0 bases from V and 2 bases from J, leaving 7 bases between. Germline V gives CDR1 SGHRS, CDR2 YFSETQ. This CDR3 is CASSLGQTTDTQYF. The CDR3 DNA is TGCGCCAGCAGCTTGGGTCAGACCACAGATACGCAGTATTTT.

This clone was picked up one time. The rearrangement uses TRBV6-6 and TRBJ1-1, with 7 positions matching TRBD1. V trimming: 6 bases; J trimming: 2 bases; junction bases outside the gene matches: 9. CDR3 length equals 15 residues. The germline V gene encodes CDR1 MNHNY and CDR2 SVGAGI (reference sequence). The CDR3 sequence: CASRGVQGKNTEAFF. CDR3 nucleotides: TGTGCCAGCAGGGGAGTACAGGGGAAAAACACTGAAGCTTTCTTT.

This clone was detected only once. The chain carries TRBV5-4 and TRBJ2-5, with 8 bases identical to TRBD1. Germline lookup yields CDR1 SGHNT and CDR2 YYREEE (reference sequence). This CDR3 is built from 14 residues. V was clipped by 1 base and J by 10 bases; unmatched bases: 9. DNA of the CDR3: TGTGCCAGCAGCTTGAAAGACAGGGGTGAGGGCCAGTACTTC. It encodes CASSLKDRGEGQYF.